Each of the 31 T cell receptor beta chains below was sequenced from the same sample in a study of blood T cell repertoires in COVID-19 (dated by TCRdb to about 2020). Receptor amplification or capture employed the immunoSEQ multiplex PCR assay. The table was pulled from immuneACCESS by TCRdb, which kept in-frame rearrangements only. Such tables lose some clones; where checked, under half of the loss comes from unresolved V genes, and the rest has no known cause. Present in this sample are over 45,000 clones, roughly 90% of which were seen just once. The top ten constitute less than 30% of the sample. The sequenced sample consisted of peripheral blood. The source is an elderly woman with acute or convalescent COVID-19.

The chain is built from TRBV30 and TRBJ1-4; D might be TRBD1 (6 bases). V lost 2 bases, J lost 8 bases, and 18 bases lay in between. Germline CDR1 GTSNPN, CDR2 SVGIG (reference sequence). This CDR3 region has 15 residues. Written as DNA, the CDR3 is TGTGCCTGGAGTAGAGGGGGGGGATCGAGCGAAAAACTGTTTTTT. This sequence encodes CAWSRGGGSSEKLFF.

The chain combines TRBV28 with TRBJ2-1, with 9 bases that match TRBD2. CDR3 length: 15 residues. The V gene end was trimmed by 1 base and the J gene end by 5 bases; junction bases not matched to a gene: 3. The germline gives CDR1 MDHEN, CDR2 SYDVKM. The CDR3 region has the DNA TGTGCCAGCAGTTTATTTAGCGGGGGAGACAATGAGCAGTTCTTC. This codes for CASSLFSGGDNEQFF. The whole variable domain, remainder taken from reference TRBV28 and TRBJ2-1, is DVKVTQSSRYLVKRTGEKVFLECVQDMDHENMFWYRQDPGLGLRLIYFSYDVKMKEKGDIPEGYSVSREKKERFSLILESASTNQTSMYLCASSLFSGGDNEQFFGPGTRLTVL.

The chain links TRBV5-6 to TRBJ1-1, with a weak D call TRBD1 (5 bases). Germline V gives CDR1 SGHDT, CDR2 YYEEEE. V was shortened by 6 bases and J by 1 base, with 13 bases between the two germline ends. This CDR3 is 14 amino acids long. CDR3 amino acids: CASTRSGGNTEAFF. The CDR3 coding sequence is TGTGCCAGCACTCGTTCGGGGGGGAACACTGAAGCTTTCTTT.

J is TRBJ1-2 and V is TRBV18, with D hard to call. V was cut by 3 bases and J by 6 bases, with 11 bases left in between. The CDR3 length is 13 residues. Germline V lookup: CDR1 KGHSH, CDR2 LQKENI. The CDR3 reads CASSPVSRDGYTF. In DNA form, the CDR3 reads TGTGCCAGCTCACCTGTGAGTAGAGATGGCTACACCTTC.

This chain uses TRBV5-1 with TRBJ2-6; D is unclear. Trimming took 7 bases from V and 3 from J, leaving 11 bases between them. From germline, CDR1 is SGHRS and CDR2 YFSETQ. The CDR3 is 14 residues long. CDR3 coding DNA: TGCGCCAGCGGGCTAAACGTTGGGGCCAACGTCCTGACTTTC. Translated: CASGLNVGANVLTF.

V usage is TRBV15 and J usage is TRBJ2-5; TRBD2 aligns across 10 bases. V was pared by 5 bases and J by 5 bases, with 14 bases of the junction left unmatched. Germline loops: CDR1 LNHNV, CDR2 YYDKDF (reference sequence). CDR3 length: 17 amino acids. As DNA, the CDR3 is TGTGCCACCAGCGGCCAATCTAGCGGGGGCCGTGAGGAGACCCAGTACTTC. Amino acid sequence: CATSGQSSGGREETQYF.

This sequence joins TRBV7-9 and TRBJ1-2; 8 nucleotides agree with TRBD1. The CDR3 is 14 amino acids. V lost 4 bases and J lost 6; bases outside the gene matches: 7. CDR1 is SEHNR and CDR2 is FQNEAQ in the germline V gene (reference sequence). The CDR3 coding sequence is TGTGCCAGCAGCTCAGACTACAGGGGGAATGGCTACACCTTC. Residues: CASSSDYRGNGYTF.

The CDR3 is CASSKRGTGDEKLFF. CDR3 nucleotide sequence: TGTGCCAGCAGCAAACGCGGGACAGGGGACGAAAAACTGTTTTTT. The chain carries TRBV21-1 and TRBJ1-4; the table's TRBD1 call for D was not verified on the DNA. TRBV21-1 is flagged as a pseudogene. CDR3 size: 15 residues.

Here the CDR3 reads CASSPGQIEAFF. The CDR3 DNA sequence: TGTGCCAGCTCACCCGGACAGATTGAAGCTTTCTTT. The rearrangement links TRBV18 to TRBJ1-1; D perhaps matches TRBD1 (6 bases). The germline V gene has CDR1 KGHSH and CDR2 LQKENI. Trimming shortened V by 3 bases and J by 7 bases, and 9 bases separated the two germline ends. The CDR3 totals 12 residues.

The rearrangement joins TRBV21-1 to TRBJ2-1; the table's D call, TRBD1, was not checked against the DNA. TRBV21-1 is recorded as a pseudogene. The CDR3 loop spans 17 amino acids. CDR3 DNA: TGTGCCAGCAGCAAAGTGGACCTTAGGACAATATACAATGAGCAGTTCTTC. Its translation: CASSKVDLRTIYNEQFF.

The chain employs TRBV14 and TRBJ1-1; D gene unclear. This CDR3 has 14 amino acids. Trimming left V 4 bases short and J 10 bases short, with 19 bases between. Germline V lookup: CDR1 SGHDN, CDR2 FVKESK. This CDR3 reads CASSPQSLYSGAFF. The CDR3, as DNA: TGTGCCAGCAGCCCTCAGAGCCTTTACTCGGGAGCTTTCTTT.

This chain joins TRBV11-2 and TRBJ2-5; the match to TRBD2 covers 12 bases. CDR3 length: 15 residues. With V trimmed by 2 bases and J by 5 bases, 3 bases remained unmatched. Germline CDR1 SGHAT, CDR2 FQNNGV. This CDR3 is CASSLYGLAGETQYF. In DNA, the CDR3 is TGTGCCAGCAGCTTATATGGACTAGCGGGGGAGACCCAGTACTTC.

The chain links TRBV5-8 to TRBJ1-2, with no clear D. V was clipped by 6 bases and J by 8 bases, with 14 bases between them. Germline CDR1 is SGHTS and CDR2 is YDEGEE. The CDR3 is 12 residues long. The CDR3 nucleotides are TGTGCCAGCACCATTGGAGGTTACGGCTACACCTTC. Protein product: CASTIGGYGYTF.

The chain has TRBV19 and TRBJ2-3; TRBD1 matches 9 bases. V gave up 6 bases and J gave up 4 bases; unmatched junction bases: 11. The CDR3 covers 16 residues. Germline V gene data show CDR1 as LNHDA and CDR2 as SQIVND (reference sequence). This chain's CDR3 is CASSRQGGRSSDTQYF. DNA for the CDR3: TGTGCCAGTAGCCGACAGGGGGGAAGGAGTTCAGATACGCAGTATTTT.

This clone showed up just once. The rearrangement joins TRBV15 to TRBJ2-7; no firm D call. Per germline, CDR1 LNHNV and CDR2 YYDKDF (reference sequence). The CDR3 has 14 amino acids. V was cut by 0 bases and J by 0 bases, with 6 bases left in between. The CDR3 region is CATSRDRVSYEQYF. In DNA, the CDR3 is TGTGCCACCAGCAGAGATCGGGTCTCCTACGAGCAGTACTTC. The variable domain in full, completed from reference TRBV15 and TRBJ2-7, reads DAMVIQNPRYQVTQFGKPVTLSCSQTLNHNVMYWYQQKSSQAPKLLFHYYDKDFNNEADTPDNFQSRRPNTSFCFLDIRSPGLGDTAMYLCATSRDRVSYEQYFGPGTRLTVT.

This chain joins TRBV28 and TRBJ2-3; 8 bases match TRBD1. The CDR3 extends over 17 amino acids. The germline V gene encodes CDR1 MDHEN and CDR2 SYDVKM. The junction had 9 bases not matched to a gene; V was cut back by 1 base and J by 3 bases. As DNA, the CDR3 is TGTGCCAGCAGTTTATTAGGACAGGGAAAGGGGACAGATACGCAGTATTTT. This sequence encodes CASSLLGQGKGTDTQYF.

The genes are TRBV5-1 and TRBJ1-1; D perhaps matches TRBD1 (6 bases). Germline V CDR1 and CDR2: SGHRS, YFSETQ. V lost 5 bases to trimming and J lost 4 bases, with 12 bases between them. The CDR3 length is 13 residues. In DNA, the CDR3 is TGCGCCAGCAGACAGGGCCAGTCCACTGAAGCTTTCTTT. Amino acids: CASRQGQSTEAFF. Full variable domain (remainder filled in from reference TRBV5-1 and TRBJ1-1): KAGVTQTPRYLIKTRGQQVTLSCSPISGHRSVSWYQQTPGQGLQFLFEYFSETQRNKGNFPGRFSGRQFSNSRSEMNVSTLELGDSALYLCASRQGQSTEAFFGQGTRLTVV.

This clone was seen ten or more times. V is TRBV6-2 or TRBV6-3 and J is TRBJ1-2, with D unclear. Germline CDR1 reads MNHEY; CDR2 reads SVGEGT. With 4 bases removed from V and 3 bases from J, the gap between germline ends came to 18 bases. The CDR3 runs 16 residues. The CDR3 protein is CASSSLGGFGHYGYTF. The CDR3 DNA reads TGTGCCAGCAGTTCCCTTGGAGGGTTCGGGCACTATGGCTACACCTTC.

In its sample, this clone was seen once. The chain links TRBV5-6 to TRBJ1-1; 10 nucleotides agree with TRBD1. CDR1 SGHDT and CDR2 YYEEEE come from the germline V gene. This CDR3 is built from 12 residues. Trimming removed 4 bases from V and 10 bases from J; junction bases left unmatched: 4. CDR3 sequence: CASSPDRGPAFF. The DNA for the CDR3 is TGTGCCAGCAGCCCTGACAGGGGGCCAGCTTTCTTT.

The chain joins TRBV15 to TRBJ2-3; 11 bases are shared with TRBD2. Germline CDR1 reads LNHNV; CDR2 reads YYDKDF (reference sequence). The CDR3 is 15 residues long. V lost 1 base and J lost 7; bases outside the gene matches: 4. The CDR3 DNA sequence: TGTGCCACCAGCAGAGGTCTAGCGGGGGGTTATACGCAGTATTTT. Amino acid sequence: CATSRGLAGGYTQYF.

V usage is TRBV19 and J usage is TRBJ2-3, with 7 bases matching TRBD1. The CDR3 length is 14 residues. V lost 7 bases, J lost 3 bases, and 7 bases stayed unmatched. Germline V gene data show CDR1 as LNHDA and CDR2 as SQIVND (reference sequence). The DNA of the CDR3 is TGTGCCAGTACCCCTGGACAGGCAACAGATACGCAGTATTTT. This translates into CASTPGQATDTQYF.

The chain has TRBV3-1 (or the pseudogene TRBV3-2) and TRBJ2-3; perhaps TRBD1 as D (6 bases). Germline V gene data show CDR1 as LGHDT and CDR2 as YNNKEL (reference sequence). Trimming took 2 bases from V and 4 from J, leaving 7 bases between them. The CDR3 has 13 amino acids. The CDR3 protein is CASSQPGADTQYF. The CDR3 DNA follows: TGTGCCAGCAGCCAACCAGGGGCAGATACGCAGTATTTT.

J is TRBJ2-3 and V is TRBV5-1, with 8 bases fitting TRBD2. The CDR3 sequence is 16 residues long. Germline V lookup: CDR1 SGHRS, CDR2 YFSETQ. The V segment lost 3 bases and the J segment 4 bases; nucleotides outside the gene matches: 10. CDR3: CASSSPGTRNPDTQYF. The CDR3 nucleotides are TGCGCCAGCAGCTCACCCGGGACTAGGAATCCAGATACGCAGTATTTT.

The chain carries TRBV24-1 and TRBJ2-3; tentatively, D is TRBD2 (5 bases). The germline V gene has CDR1 KGHDR and CDR2 SFDVKD. Trimming cost V 9 bases and J 2 bases, with 14 bases left between them. The CDR3 runs 14 residues. The CDR3 region has the DNA TGTGCCACCGGGTGGGCGGGTGCCACAGATACGCAGTATTTT. Translating it yields CATGWAGATDTQYF.

This clone appeared a few times. V is TRBV11-2 and J is TRBJ2-6, with D tentatively TRBD1 (5 bases). Germline V gives CDR1 SGHAT, CDR2 FQNNGV. The V and J ends lost 4 bases and 0 bases respectively, with 19 bases between them. The CDR3 is made up of 19 amino acids. In nucleotides, the CDR3 is TGTGCCAGCAGCTCCCGGCAGGGCGCCTCTGTCTCTGGGGCCAACGTCCTGACTTTC. Protein sequence: CASSSRQGASVSGANVLTF.

For the CDR3, the DNA is TGTGCCAGCAGCCCTCAGGGAGGAGATACGCAGTATTTT. Translation gives CASSPQGGDTQYF. This rearrangement joins TRBV7-9 to TRBJ2-3, with D possibly being TRBD2 (6 bases). CDR1 SEHNR and CDR2 FQNEAQ come from the germline V gene (reference sequence). The CDR3 contains 13 residues. V was clipped by 5 bases and J by 5 bases, with 11 bases between them.

This chain uses TRBV7-9 with TRBJ2-2; D call uncertain. CDR1 is SEHNR and CDR2 is FQNEAQ in the germline V gene (reference sequence). Trimming removed 10 bases at V and 7 bases at J, with 19 bases between. The CDR3 spans 14 residues. The CDR3 sequence: CATNSGSRSGELFF. DNA of the CDR3: TGTGCCACTAATTCCGGGTCTCGGAGCGGGGAGCTGTTTTTT.

The chain carries TRBV2 and TRBJ2-5; 13 bases fit TRBD2. This CDR3 has 15 amino acids. Germline assignment: CDR1 SNHLY and CDR2 FYNNEI. Unmatched junction bases numbered 5, after V lost 8 bases and J lost 2 bases. The CDR3 DNA is TGTGCCAGCCTACCGACTAGCGGGGGGCAAGAGACCCAGTACTTC. This translates into CASLPTSGGQETQYF. Drawing the rest from reference TRBV2 and TRBJ2-5, the complete variable domain is EPEVTQTPSHQVTQMGQEVILRCVPISNHLYFYWYRQILGQKVEFLVSFYNNEISEKSEIFDDQFSVERPDGSNFTLKIRSTKLEDSAMYFCASLPTSGGQETQYFGPGTRLLVL.

The chain couples TRBV5-1 to TRBJ2-1, with 9 positions matching TRBD2. J lost 7 bases, V lost 4 bases, and 12 bases had no gene match. The germline CDR1 and CDR2 sequences are SGHRS and YFSETQ. This CDR3 region has 16 residues. The CDR3 region has the DNA TGCGCCAGCAGCCCCAGGGGTCTAGCGGGGACGAATGAGCAGTTCTTC. It encodes CASSPRGLAGTNEQFF.

The table lists this clone with a few counts. V and J are TRBV19 and TRBJ1-2; D not certain. V was cut by 0 bases and J by 5 bases, with 4 bases left in between. CDR1 is LNHDA, CDR2 SQIVND, per germline (reference sequence). The CDR3 consists of 12 residues. Written as DNA, the CDR3 is TGTGCCAGTAGTATAGATCGGTATGGCTACACCTTC. Translating gives CASSIDRYGYTF. Together with reference TRBV19 and TRBJ1-2, the CDR3 gives the full variable domain: DGGITQSPKYLFRKEGQNVTLSCEQNLNHDAMYWYRQDPGQGLRLIYYSQIVNDFQKGDIAEGYSVSREKKESFPLTVTSAQKNPTAFYLCASSIDRYGYTFGSGTRLTVV.

This sequence joins TRBV6-1 and TRBJ1-2; TRBD1 agrees at 7 bases. After removal of 3 bases from V and 0 bases from J, the junction contained 1 base not matched to a gene. Germline values: CDR1 MNHNS, CDR2 SASEGT. The CDR3 length is 14 residues. The CDR3 DNA reads as TGTGCCAGCAGTGAGACAGGGACTAACTATGGCTACACCTTC. Its translation: CASSETGTNYGYTF.